The clone carrying this TCR beta chain was seen at least ten times. These data are taken from a study of neurological immune-mediated disorders. Synthesis of cDNA was performed by 5'RACE using 10-nucleotide random UMIs. TCRdb recomputed calls from the 5' RACE reads with MiXCR, one row per CDR3 protein. In the table there are 55,000 to 75,000 distinct CDR3 sequences, over 2% of which are singletons. Looked up from germline, CDR1 is SGHKS and CDR2 is YYEKEE (reference sequence). The CDR3 runs 15 residues. Losses at the gene ends were 4 bases for V and 0 bases for J; bases not matched to a gene: 4. V is TRBV5-5 and J is TRBJ2-1; 7 positions agree with TRBD1. The TCR originated in a man aged 45 to 65 with multiple sclerosis. The sample taken for sequencing was PBMCs. This chain's CDR3 is CASSDRDSSYNEQFF. The CDR3 DNA is TGTGCCAGCAGCGACCGGGACAGCTCCTACAATGAGCAGTTCTTC.